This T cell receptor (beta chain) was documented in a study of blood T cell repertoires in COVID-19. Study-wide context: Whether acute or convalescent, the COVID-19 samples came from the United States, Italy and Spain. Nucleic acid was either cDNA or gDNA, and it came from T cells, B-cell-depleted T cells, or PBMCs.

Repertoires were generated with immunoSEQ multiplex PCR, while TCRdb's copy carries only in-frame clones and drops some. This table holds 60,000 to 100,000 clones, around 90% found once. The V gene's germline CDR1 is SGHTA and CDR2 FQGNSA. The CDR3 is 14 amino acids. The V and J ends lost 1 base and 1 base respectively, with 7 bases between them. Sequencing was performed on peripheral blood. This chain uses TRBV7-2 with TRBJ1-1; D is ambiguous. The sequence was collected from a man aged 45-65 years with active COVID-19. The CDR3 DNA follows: TGTGCCAGCAGCTTAGGACTGGGGAACACTGAAGCTTTCTTT. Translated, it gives CASSLGLGNTEAFF.